The 16 T cell receptor beta chains below all came from one sample that was sequenced in a study of somatic mutations in cytotoxic T cells in rheumatoid arthritis. Produced via immunoSEQ multiplex PCR; TCRdb's table is partial and in-frame only. Among approximately 7,000 clones listed, approximately 81% were seen once. Sequencing used CD8+ T cells sorted from blood. All receptors come from a woman aged 55-75 years in good health.

This clone has a handful of counts. V gene TRBV28 combines with J gene TRBJ2-3, with 7 bases matching TRBD1. After removal of 5 bases from V and 0 bases from J, the junction contained 11 bases not matched to a gene. The CDR3 sequence is 17 residues long. CDR1 is MDHEN and CDR2 is SYDVKM in the germline V gene. CDR3 sequence reads: CASSIITGAPSTDTQYF. DNA for the CDR3: TGTGCCAGCAGTATAATTACAGGGGCGCCTAGCACAGATACGCAGTATTTT.

The gene calls are TRBV7-9 and TRBJ2-7, with 7 bases lining up with TRBD2. Germline values: CDR1 SEHNR, CDR2 FQNEAQ (reference sequence). The CDR3 covers 16 residues. J was trimmed by 2 bases and V by 2 bases; bases with no gene match: 9. In DNA form, the CDR3 reads TGTGCCAGCAGCTTACCCCGCGGACGGGGGGCCTACGAGCAGTACTTC. Protein product: CASSLPRGRGAYEQYF.

This chain connects TRBV5-5 to TRBJ1-5; the match to TRBD1 covers 10 bases. Trimming cost V 4 bases and J 2 bases; bases outside gene matches: 6. Germline CDR1 is SGHKS and CDR2 is YYEKEE (reference sequence). The CDR3 loop spans 16 amino acids. The CDR3 protein is CASSLDRGLGNQPQHF. Written as DNA, the CDR3 is TGTGCCAGCAGCCTCGACAGGGGGCTCGGCAATCAGCCCCAGCATTTT.

V and J are TRBV7-3 and TRBJ2-5, with TRBD2 matching over 11 bases. V dropped 5 bases and J dropped 5; count of bases not matched to a gene: 7. The CDR3 consists of 15 residues. CDR1 SGHTA and CDR2 FQGTGA come from the germline V gene. CDR3 bases: TGTGCCAGCAGCCGTAGCGGGGGGGCTCTGGAGACCCAGTACTTC. It codes for CASSRSGGALETQYF.

This rearrangement joins TRBV6-6 to TRBJ1-5; unclear D gene. Germline V gene sequence: CDR1 MNHNY, CDR2 SVGAGI (reference sequence). The CDR3 runs 15 residues. V dropped 4 bases and J dropped 6 bases, with 16 bases sitting between them. The CDR3 region is CASSSGPGTFQPQHF. The CDR3 bases are TGTGCCAGCAGTTCCGGCCCGGGAACATTTCAGCCCCAGCATTTT.

The chain couples TRBV4-3 to TRBJ2-2, with 10 bases lining up with TRBD2. The CDR3 is 15 residues long. CDR1 and CDR2 from the germline V gene are LGHNA and YSLEER. The ends lost 0 bases at V and 8 bases at J; junction bases unmatched: 3. This CDR3 reads CASSQESGRAGELFF. In DNA form, the CDR3 reads TGCGCCAGCAGCCAAGAAAGCGGGAGGGCTGGGGAGCTGTTTTTT.

V usage is TRBV14 and J usage is TRBJ2-7, with TRBD1 matching 10 bases. Germline V gene sequence: CDR1 SGHDN, CDR2 FVKESK. The ends lost 4 bases at V and 2 bases at J; junction bases unmatched: 5. This CDR3 region has 15 residues. CDR3 loop: CASSLRDRGAYEQYF. DNA of the CDR3: TGTGCCAGCAGCCTTCGGGACAGGGGCGCCTACGAGCAGTACTTC.

The chain's CDR3 is CASNERGSYNEQFF. DNA for the CDR3: TGCGCCAGCAACGAGCGGGGCTCCTACAATGAGCAGTTCTTC. The chain employs TRBV10-2 and TRBJ2-1, with 7 bases matching TRBD2. CDR3 length: 14 amino acids. The germline gives CDR1 WSHSY, CDR2 SAAADI. V shed 7 bases, J shed 0 bases, and the junction held 3 bases outside the gene matches.

The table lists this clone with a few counts. The genes are TRBV27 and TRBJ2-4, with a possible D match to TRBD2 (5 bases). V lost 8 bases and J 2 bases, leaving 16 bases between the germline ends. CDR3 length: 15 residues. Germline CDR1 and CDR2: MNHEY and SMNVEV (reference sequence). The CDR3 nucleotides read TGTGCCAGCGCGCCCCTCCGGGAAACCAAAAACATTCAGTACTTC. Translation gives CASAPLRETKNIQYF.

The chain joins TRBV28 to TRBJ2-7; 9 bases are a match to TRBD1. With 5 bases clipped from V and 1 base from J, the junction kept 9 bases outside the gene matches. This CDR3 comprises 16 residues. Germline V gene sequence: CDR1 MDHEN, CDR2 SYDVKM. The CDR3 protein is CASSRPRDRVSYEQYF. CDR3 coding DNA: TGTGCCAGCAGTCGACCCCGGGACAGGGTTTCCTACGAGCAGTACTTC.

V is TRBV29-1 and J is TRBJ1-2, with D tentatively TRBD1 (5 bases). Trimming pared 7 bases from V and 6 bases from J, leaving 15 bases between. CDR3 size: 12 residues. CDR1 is SQVTM, CDR2 ANQGSEA, per germline. The CDR3 bases are TGCAGCGCCTGGGGCGGGGTGGATGGCTACACCTTC. This encodes CSAWGGVDGYTF.

Of note for this clone: The junction differs from germline at one of its ends, possibly a read error. This chain uses TRBV5-1 with TRBJ2-7, with TRBD2 matching over 7 bases. CDR1 and CDR2 from the germline V gene are SGHRS and YFSETQ. This CDR3 contains 14 residues. For the CDR3, the DNA is TGTGCCAGCAGCCCCCCGGCGGGGGTTGGCGAGCAGTACTTC. This encodes CASSPPAGVGEQYF.

The CDR3 bases are TGTGCCAGCCGCTCGGCGTTATCGGGGAATGAAAAACTGTTTTTT. It is translated as CASRSALSGNEKLFF. The gene calls are TRBV27 and TRBJ1-4; D not resolved. CDR3 length: 15 residues. Trimming cost V 8 bases and J 5 bases, with 18 bases left between them. Germline CDR1 reads MNHEY; CDR2 reads SMNVEV (reference sequence). Supplemented by reference TRBV27 and TRBJ1-4, the full variable domain reads EAQVTQNPRYLITVTGKKLTVTCSQNMNHEYMSWYRQDPGLGLRQIYYSMNVEVTDKGDVPEGYKVSRKEKRNFPLILESPSPNQTSLYFCASRSALSGNEKLFFGSGTQLSVL.

The CDR3, as DNA: TGTGCCAGCAGTGAAGAGACAGCCGAGGCGTACTTC. Translation gives CASSEETAEAYF. This rearrangement joins TRBV6-1 to TRBJ2-7; TRBD1 is a possible D gene (5 bases). The germline gives CDR1 MNHNS, CDR2 SASEGT. Trimming shortened V by 1 base and J by 12 bases, and 13 bases separated the two germline ends. The CDR3 runs to 12 residues.

The chain uses TRBV6-1 and TRBJ2-5, with 9 bases aligning to TRBD2. This CDR3 is 15 amino acids long. CDR1 MNHNS and CDR2 SASEGT come from the germline V gene. V lost 6 bases, J lost 0 bases, and 5 bases stayed unmatched. The CDR3 here is CASSDGLAYQETQYF. Written as DNA, the CDR3 is TGTGCCAGCAGCGATGGACTAGCGTACCAAGAGACCCAGTACTTC.

This clone showed up just once. The DNA for the CDR3 is TGTGCCAGCAGTGACGGTGGTACTAGCGGGGATTTAGATACGCAGTATTTT. Its translation is CASSDGGTSGDLDTQYF. This chain connects TRBV6-4 to TRBJ2-3; TRBD2 agrees at 10 bases. The germline V gene encodes CDR1 MRHNA and CDR2 SNTAGT. The V segment lost 2 bases and the J segment 5 bases; nucleotides outside the gene matches: 10. The CDR3 is 17 residues long.